This T cell receptor beta chain originates from a study of T cell responses to AZD1222 COVID-19 vaccine. Study-wide results and limits: Baseline seropositivity characterized only a handful of AZD1222 recipients. Across the whole spike, CD4 TCRs peaked at regions 160-218 and 743-854. Mostly white British, mostly female donors; authors suggested clonal diversity may be underestimated.

As regards this clone: Antigen specificity is unknown.

The ends were cut back, 1 base at V and 6 bases at J, with 13 bases in the middle. This CDR3 has 15 residues. Germline loops: CDR1 LGHNA, CDR2 YSLEER. Libraries were prepared by immunoSEQ multiplex PCR; TCRdb keeps only in-frame clonotypes and omits some of them. The table records approximately 140,000 clones, just over 90% of them present only once. Sequencing used peripheral blood, obtained on day 0 of AZD1222 vaccination. The chain combines TRBV4-3 with TRBJ2-1; D ambiguous. The TCR sequence derives from an adult in good health. DNA of the CDR3: TGCGCCAGCAGCCAAGTAACCTCGACGCTCAATGAGCAGTTCTTC. Amino acids: CASSQVTSTLNEQFF.